Each of the 11 T cell receptor beta chains below was sequenced from the same sample in a study of blood T cell dynamics during melanoma immunotherapy. Regarding time point: pre-treatment baseline. Assay: immunoSEQ multiplex PCR; the TCRdb copy retains only in-frame clones and omits some. The sample has over 5,500 clones, roughly 80% seen once. Sequencing used blood, obtained from a patient treated with checkpoint blockade. The source of these receptors is a human donor with melanoma.

This clone appeared once. The chain uses TRBV30 and TRBJ1-6; 8 nucleotides agree with TRBD1. Trimming cost V 3 bases and J 10 bases; bases outside gene matches: 8. Germline assignment: CDR1 GTSNPN and CDR2 SVGIG (reference sequence). The CDR3 totals 14 residues. CDR3 bases: TGTGCCTGGAGCGCAGGACAGGGTAACTCACCCCTCCACTTT. Amino acids: CAWSAGQGNSPLHF. Looking up the rest from reference TRBV30 and TRBJ1-6 gives the full variable domain: SQTIHQWPATLVQPVGSPLSLECTVEGTSNPNLYWYRQAAGRGLQLLFYSVGIGQISSEVPQNLSASRPQDRQFILSSKKLLLSDSGFYLCAWSAGQGNSPLHFGNGTRLTVT.

This sequence joins TRBV21-1 and TRBJ1-5. TRBV21-1 is listed as a pseudogene. CDR3 size: 22 residues. The DNA of the CDR3 is TGTGCCAGCATCAAGTTCCCAACCCCAAACTGGGGTGCGCCGACTAGCGATCAGCCCCAGCATTTT. The encoded protein is CASIKFPTPNWGAPTSDQPQHF.

The DNA of the CDR3 is TGTGCCAGTACCCCTACGCCCCCGGCCAAGACTGAAGCTTTCTTT. This translates into CASTPTPPAKTEAFF. This chain uses TRBV7-2 with TRBJ1-1; D is ambiguous. V was shortened by 9 bases and J by 5 bases, with 22 bases between the two germline ends. The germline V gene has CDR1 SGHTA and CDR2 FQGNSA. The CDR3 is 15 residues long. The variable domain in full, with the rest retrieved from reference TRBV7-2 and TRBJ1-1, is GAGVSQSPSNKVTEKGKDVELRCDPISGHTALYWYRQSLGQGLEFLIYFQGNSAPDKSGLPSDRFSAERTGGSVSTLTIQRTQQEDSAVYLCASTPTPPAKTEAFFGQGTRLTVV.

The V gene is TRBV7-2, the J gene TRBJ2-1; 7 bases map to TRBD2. Germline CDR1 reads SGHTA; CDR2 reads FQGNSA. V gave up 4 bases and J gave up 3 bases; unmatched junction bases: 3. The CDR3 consists of 14 residues. Here the CDR3 DNA reads TGTGCCAGCAGCTCCGGACTAGTCTACAATGAGCAGTTCTTC. Its translation is CASSSGLVYNEQFF.

This chain connects TRBV11-2 to TRBJ1-2, with 8 bases that match TRBD1. This CDR3 has 15 amino acids. V lost 4 bases and J lost 0; bases outside the gene matches: 4. The germline V gene has CDR1 SGHAT and CDR2 FQNNGV. CDR3 residues: CASSSTGGANYGYTF. The CDR3 DNA is TGTGCCAGCAGCTCTACAGGGGGAGCTAACTATGGCTACACCTTC.

The chain joins TRBV2 to TRBJ1-1; tentatively, D is TRBD1 (5 bases). Trimming pared 8 bases from V and 4 bases from J, leaving 35 bases between. Germline V lookup: CDR1 SNHLY, CDR2 FYNNEI. The CDR3 has 20 residues. CDR3 sequence: CASYREGALPGDQLGTEAFF. The CDR3 coding sequence is TGTGCCAGCTATCGGGAAGGGGCCCTCCCCGGGGACCAGCTGGGCACTGAAGCTTTCTTT.

Turning to this clone: This is likely an artifact of a read error, given a far larger clone one base away. The chain links TRBV5-4 to TRBJ1-2; D call uncertain. The CDR3 covers 12 residues. Trimming took 1 base from V and 7 from J, leaving 8 bases between them. Germline V gene data show CDR1 as SGHNT and CDR2 as YYREEE (reference sequence). CDR3 residues: CASSLWWVGYTF. CDR3 coding DNA: TGTGCCAGCAGCTTGTGGTGGGTTGGCTACACCTTC.

The V call is TRBV6-1, the J call TRBJ2-1, with 7 bases identical to TRBD1. This CDR3 has 13 amino acids. Germline V gene data show CDR1 as MNHNS and CDR2 as SASEGT. J was trimmed by 3 bases and V by 8 bases; bases with no gene match: 4. CDR3 amino acids: CASGRQGYNEQFF. CDR3 coding DNA: TGTGCCAGCGGCAGACAGGGCTACAATGAGCAGTTCTTC.

This clone was seen only once. This chain joins TRBV4-1 and TRBJ2-3, with 9 bases aligning to TRBD2. CDR1 and CDR2 from the germline V gene are MGHRA and YSYEKL. The CDR3 loop spans 17 amino acids. The V gene end was trimmed by 1 base and the J gene end by 6 bases; junction bases not matched to a gene: 11. The CDR3 DNA reads TGCGCCAGCAGCCAAGTTTTCGGCGGGGGGGCCTTCGATACGCAGTATTTT. This codes for CASSQVFGGGAFDTQYF.

V usage is TRBV19 and J usage is TRBJ1-4; a weak D match, TRBD1 (5 bases). Germline CDR1 is LNHDA and CDR2 is SQIVND (reference sequence). V gave up 7 bases and J gave up 8 bases, with 8 bases separating them. The CDR3 totals 11 residues. The CDR3 here is CASMGGEKLFF. The CDR3 coding sequence is TGTGCCAGTATGGGGGGGGAAAAACTGTTTTTT.

Written as DNA, the CDR3 is TGTGCCAGCAGTTACGGCCCGGGACATGGCGAGCAGTACTTC. Translated, it gives CASSYGPGHGEQYF. V gene TRBV6-5 combines with J gene TRBJ2-7, with a possible D match to TRBD1 (6 bases). The V end lost 2 bases, the J end lost 6 bases, and 14 bases lay between the germline ends. Germline CDR1 reads MNHEY; CDR2 reads SVGAGI. This CDR3 is built from 14 residues.